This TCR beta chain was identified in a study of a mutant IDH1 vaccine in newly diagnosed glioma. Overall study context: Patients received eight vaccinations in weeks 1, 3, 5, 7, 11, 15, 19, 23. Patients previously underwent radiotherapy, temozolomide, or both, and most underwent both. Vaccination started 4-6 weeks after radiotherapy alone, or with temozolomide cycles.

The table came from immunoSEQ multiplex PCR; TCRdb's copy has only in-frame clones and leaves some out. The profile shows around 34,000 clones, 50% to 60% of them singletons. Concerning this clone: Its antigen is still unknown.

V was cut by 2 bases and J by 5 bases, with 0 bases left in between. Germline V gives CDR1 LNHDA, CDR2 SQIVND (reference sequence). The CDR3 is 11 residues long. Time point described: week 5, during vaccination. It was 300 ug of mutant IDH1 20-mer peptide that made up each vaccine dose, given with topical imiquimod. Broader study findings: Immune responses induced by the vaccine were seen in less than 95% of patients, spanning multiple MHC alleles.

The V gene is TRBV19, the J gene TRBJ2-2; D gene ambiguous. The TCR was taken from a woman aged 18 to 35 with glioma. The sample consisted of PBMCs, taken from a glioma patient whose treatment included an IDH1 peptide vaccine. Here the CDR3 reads CASSITGELFF. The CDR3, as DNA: TGTGCCAGTAGTATAACCGGGGAGCTGTTTTTT.